One sample yielded the 4 T cell receptor beta chains listed below, sequenced in a study of cytomegalovirus exposure and HLA in healthy donors. 13 Jbeta primers and 60 Vbeta primers were used for the PCR. TCRdb keeps only in-frame clones here, not all; method: immunoSEQ multiplex PCR. The sample carries 150,000 to 200,000 clones, about 79% recorded once. The source material was PBMCs. Receptors originate from a girl aged 2 to 10 in good health and CMV-seropositive.

The chain uses TRBV27 and TRBJ1-3; D may be TRBD1 (6 bases). The CDR3 is 15 amino acids. Per germline, CDR1 MNHEY and CDR2 SMNVEV (reference sequence). V dropped 7 bases and J dropped 2 bases, with 15 bases sitting between them. CDR3 residues: CASIYRDWAGNTIYF. The CDR3 DNA reads as TGTGCCAGCATCTACAGGGATTGGGCTGGAAACACCATATATTTT.

The chain has TRBV6-5 and TRBJ1-2, with 7 nucleotides matching TRBD1. CDR3 size: 13 residues. The ends lost 6 bases at V and 7 bases at J; junction bases unmatched: 8. CDR1 is MNHEY, CDR2 SVGAGI, per germline. The CDR3 DNA is TGTGCCAGCAGAAGGGGACAGTCCTCTGGCTACACCTTC. It yields the protein CASRRGQSSGYTF.

V is TRBV6-6 and J is TRBJ1-2, with D maybe TRBD1 (6 bases). The CDR3 extends over 15 amino acids. V lost 7 bases, J lost 6 bases, and 21 bases lay in between. The germline V gene has CDR1 MNHNY and CDR2 SVGAGI (reference sequence). The CDR3 loop reads CASIPRSGDRNGYTF. CDR3 in DNA: TGTGCCAGCATTCCCAGGTCAGGGGATAGGAATGGCTACACCTTC.

This chain links TRBV13 with TRBJ2-7, with a possible D match to TRBD2 (5 bases). The germline V gene encodes CDR1 PRHDT and CDR2 FYEKMQ (reference sequence). The CDR3 has 12 amino acids. Trimming pared 2 bases from V and 7 bases from J, leaving 9 bases between. CDR3: CASSLTWEEQYF. CDR3 DNA: TGTGCCAGCAGCTTAACCTGGGAGGAGCAGTACTTC.